These 5 T cell receptor beta chains were sequenced from one sample in a study of human T cells and chemical hapten exposure. Time point meaning: patch test 3, about 24 weeks after DPC sensitization. The treatment: therapeutic diphenylcyclopropenone sensitization with weekly scalp DPC. MiXCR was run by TCRdb on the RACE reads, yielding one entry per CDR3 protein. This table has just under 65,000 distinct CDR3 sequences, 9.5% to 12% appearing once. Sequenced here: whole blood, sampled in connection with sensitization to the hapten diphenylcyclopropenone (DPC). Source of these receptors: a woman in her 30s with alopecia areata. Some clones in this sample may be carry-over from other donors' samples.

This clonotype has just a few counts. The rearrangement uses TRBV5-1 and TRBJ2-7; a possible D gene is TRBD1 (6 bases). Trimming removed 1 base from V and 5 bases from J, with 13 bases in between. The CDR3 has 14 residues. Per the germline V gene, CDR1 is SGHRS and CDR2 is YFSETQ. The CDR3 spells CASSLRDNRHEQYF. The CDR3 DNA reads TGCGCCAGCAGCTTGAGGGACAACCGCCACGAGCAGTACTTC.

The table lists this clonotype with a few counts. The V gene is TRBV27, the J gene TRBJ2-3, with TRBD2 identical over 11 bases. V was pared by 7 bases and J by 2 bases, with 5 bases of the junction left unmatched. The germline V gene has CDR1 MNHEY and CDR2 SMNVEV (reference sequence). CDR3 length: 15 amino acids. CDR3 in amino acids: CASTTSGEVTDTQYF. Here the CDR3 DNA reads TGTGCCAGCACGACTAGCGGGGAGGTCACAGATACGCAGTATTTT.

This clonotype was detected only a few times. The rearrangement joins TRBV5-4 to TRBJ1-1; D not certain. V lost 4 bases and J 2 bases, leaving 12 bases between the germline ends. Germline V gives CDR1 SGHNT, CDR2 YYREEE (reference sequence). This CDR3 contains 14 residues. The CDR3 is CASSLEVRNTEAFF. In DNA form, the CDR3 reads TGTGCCAGCAGCCTTGAAGTGAGAAACACTGAAGCTTTCTTT.

This clonotype has ten or more counts. The genes are TRBV3-2 and TRBJ2-1; TRBD1, the table's D call, lacks a check against the DNA. TRBV3-2 has pseudogene status. This CDR3 region has 15 residues. CDR3 bases: TGTGCCAGCAGCCGTGGACAGGGCCTACACAATGAGCAGTTCTTC. This encodes CASSRGQGLHNEQFF.

The J gene is TRBJ2-5, the V gene TRBV7-8, with 7 positions matching TRBD2. The CDR3 runs to 16 residues. The trim removed 4 bases at V and 1 base at J, leaving 9 bases unmatched. Looked up from germline, CDR1 is SGHVS and CDR2 is FQNEAQ. In DNA form, the CDR3 reads TGTGCCAGCAGCTCCCTAGGGAGGGTGCGCCAAGAGACCCAGTACTTC. Residues: CASSSLGRVRQETQYF.